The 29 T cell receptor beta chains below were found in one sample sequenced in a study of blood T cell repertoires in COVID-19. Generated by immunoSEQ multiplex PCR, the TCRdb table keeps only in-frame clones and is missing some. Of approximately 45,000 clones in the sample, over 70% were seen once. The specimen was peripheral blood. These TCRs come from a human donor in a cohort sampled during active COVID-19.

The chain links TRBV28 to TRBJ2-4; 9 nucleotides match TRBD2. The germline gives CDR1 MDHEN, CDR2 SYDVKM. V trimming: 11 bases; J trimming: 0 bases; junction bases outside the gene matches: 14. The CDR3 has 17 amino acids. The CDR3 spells CASRWASGNIAKNIQYF. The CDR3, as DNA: TGTGCCTCACGGTGGGCTAGCGGGAATATAGCCAAAAACATTCAGTACTTC.

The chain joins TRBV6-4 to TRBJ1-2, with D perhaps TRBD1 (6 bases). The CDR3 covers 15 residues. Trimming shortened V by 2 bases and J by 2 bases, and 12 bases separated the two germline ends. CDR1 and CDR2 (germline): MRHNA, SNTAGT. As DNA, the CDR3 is TGTGCCAGCAGTGACGGGGGACATTCAAACTATGGCTACACCTTC. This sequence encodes CASSDGGHSNYGYTF.

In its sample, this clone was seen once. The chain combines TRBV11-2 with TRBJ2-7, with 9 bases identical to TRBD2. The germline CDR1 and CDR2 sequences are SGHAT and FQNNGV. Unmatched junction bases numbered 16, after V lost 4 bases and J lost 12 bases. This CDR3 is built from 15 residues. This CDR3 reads CASSSAASGGLGMYF. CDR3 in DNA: TGTGCCAGCAGCTCGGCGGCGAGCGGGGGGCTAGGGATGTACTTC.

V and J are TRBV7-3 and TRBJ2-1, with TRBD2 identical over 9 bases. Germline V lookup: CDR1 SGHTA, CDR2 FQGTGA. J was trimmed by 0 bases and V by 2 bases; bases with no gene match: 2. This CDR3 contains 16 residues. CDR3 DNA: TGTGCCAGCAGCTTAGCGGGAGGGGCCTCCTACAATGAGCAGTTCTTC. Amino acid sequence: CASSLAGGASYNEQFF.

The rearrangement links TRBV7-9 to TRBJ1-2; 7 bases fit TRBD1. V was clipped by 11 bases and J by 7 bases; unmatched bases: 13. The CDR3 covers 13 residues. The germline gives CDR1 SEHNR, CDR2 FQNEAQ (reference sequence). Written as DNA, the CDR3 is TGTGCCGGATTAACCGGGACAGAAGGTGGCTACACCTTC. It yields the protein CAGLTGTEGGYTF.

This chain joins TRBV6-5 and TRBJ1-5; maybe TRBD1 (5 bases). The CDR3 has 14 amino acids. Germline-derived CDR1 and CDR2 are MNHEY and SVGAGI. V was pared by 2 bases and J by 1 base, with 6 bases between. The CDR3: CASSYGGSNQPQHF. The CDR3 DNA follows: TGTGCCAGCAGTTACGGGGGGAGCAATCAGCCCCAGCATTTT.

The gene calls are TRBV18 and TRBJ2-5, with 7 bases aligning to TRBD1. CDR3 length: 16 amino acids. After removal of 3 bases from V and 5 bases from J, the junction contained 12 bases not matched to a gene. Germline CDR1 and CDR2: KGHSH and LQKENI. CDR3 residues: CASSPSRQGGVETQYF. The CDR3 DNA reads TGTGCCAGCTCACCTTCCCGACAAGGGGGCGTGGAGACCCAGTACTTC.

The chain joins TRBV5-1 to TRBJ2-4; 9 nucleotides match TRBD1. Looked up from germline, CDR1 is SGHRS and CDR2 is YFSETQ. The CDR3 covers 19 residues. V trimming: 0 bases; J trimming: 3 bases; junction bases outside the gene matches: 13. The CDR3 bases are TGCGCCAGCAGCTTGGGAGTGGTAAGGACAGGGGTTAGCAAAAACATTCAGTACTTC. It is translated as CASSLGVVRTGVSKNIQYF.

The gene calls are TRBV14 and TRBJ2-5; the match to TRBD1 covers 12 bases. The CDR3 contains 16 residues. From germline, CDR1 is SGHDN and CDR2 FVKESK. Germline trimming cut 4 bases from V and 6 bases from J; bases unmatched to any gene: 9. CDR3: CASSPGTGGVWKTQYF. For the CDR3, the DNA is TGTGCCAGCAGCCCCGGGACAGGGGGCGTCTGGAAGACCCAGTACTTC. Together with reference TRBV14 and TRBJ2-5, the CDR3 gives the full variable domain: EAGVTQFPSHSVIEKGQTVTLRCDPISGHDNLYWYRRVMGKEIKFLLHFVKESKQDESGMPNNRFLAERTGGTYSTLKVQPAELEDSGVYFCASSPGTGGVWKTQYFGPGTRLLVL.

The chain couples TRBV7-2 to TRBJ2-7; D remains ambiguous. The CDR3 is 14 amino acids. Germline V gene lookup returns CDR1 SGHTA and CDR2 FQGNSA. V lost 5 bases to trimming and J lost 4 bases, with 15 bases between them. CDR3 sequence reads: CASSLGRSLYEQYF. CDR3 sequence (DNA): TGTGCCAGCAGCCTGGGCCGCTCCCTTTACGAGCAGTACTTC.

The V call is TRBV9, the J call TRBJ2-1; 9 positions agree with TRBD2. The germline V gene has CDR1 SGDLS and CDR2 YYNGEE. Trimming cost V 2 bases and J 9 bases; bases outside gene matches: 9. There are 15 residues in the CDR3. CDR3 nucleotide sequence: TGTGCCAGCAGCGTCGGACTAGCGAATTATGTTGAGCAGTTCTTC. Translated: CASSVGLANYVEQFF. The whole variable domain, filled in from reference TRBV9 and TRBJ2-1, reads DSGVTQTPKHLITATGQRVTLRCSPRSGDLSVYWYQQSLDQGLQFLIQYYNGEERAKGNILERFSAQQFPDLHSELNLSSLELGDSALYFCASSVGLANYVEQFFGPGTRLTVL.

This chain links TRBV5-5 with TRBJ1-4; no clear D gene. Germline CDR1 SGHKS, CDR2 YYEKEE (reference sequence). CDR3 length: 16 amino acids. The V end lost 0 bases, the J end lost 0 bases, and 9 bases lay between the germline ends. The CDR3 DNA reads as TGTGCCAGCAGCTTGGTACTAGGTGCAACTAATGAAAAACTGTTTTTT. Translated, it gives CASSLVLGATNEKLFF.

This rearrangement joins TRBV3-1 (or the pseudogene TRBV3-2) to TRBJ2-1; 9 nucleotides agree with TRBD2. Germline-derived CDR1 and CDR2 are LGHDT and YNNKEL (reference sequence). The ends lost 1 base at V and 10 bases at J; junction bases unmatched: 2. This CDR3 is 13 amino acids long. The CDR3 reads CASSQGLAGEQFF. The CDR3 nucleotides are TGTGCCAGCAGCCAAGGGCTAGCGGGGGAGCAGTTCTTC.

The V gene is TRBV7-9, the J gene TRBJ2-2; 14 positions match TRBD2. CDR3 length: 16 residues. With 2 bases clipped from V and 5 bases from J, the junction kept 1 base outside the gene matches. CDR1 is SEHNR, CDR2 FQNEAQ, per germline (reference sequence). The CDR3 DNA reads TGTGCCAGCAGCTTAAGACTAGCGGGAGGGACCGGGGAGCTGTTTTTT. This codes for CASSLRLAGGTGELFF. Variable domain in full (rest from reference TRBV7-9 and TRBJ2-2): DTGVSQNPRHKITKRGQNVTFRCDPISEHNRLYWYRQTLGQGPEFLTYFQNEAQLEKSRLLSDRFSAERPKGSFSTLEIQRTEQGDSAMYLCASSLRLAGGTGELFFGEGSRLTVL.

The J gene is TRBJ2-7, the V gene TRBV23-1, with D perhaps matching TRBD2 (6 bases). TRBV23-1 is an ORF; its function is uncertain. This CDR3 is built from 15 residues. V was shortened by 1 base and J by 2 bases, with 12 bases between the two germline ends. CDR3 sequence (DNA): TGCGCCAGCAGTCAATGGTGCGGGACGGCCTACGAGCAGTACTTC. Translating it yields CASSQWCGTAYEQYF.

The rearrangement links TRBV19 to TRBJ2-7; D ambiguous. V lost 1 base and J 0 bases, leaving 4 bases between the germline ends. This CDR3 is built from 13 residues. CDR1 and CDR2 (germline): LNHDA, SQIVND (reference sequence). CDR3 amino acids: CASSIAVSYEQYF. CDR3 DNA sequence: TGTGCCAGTAGTATAGCGGTCTCCTACGAGCAGTACTTC.

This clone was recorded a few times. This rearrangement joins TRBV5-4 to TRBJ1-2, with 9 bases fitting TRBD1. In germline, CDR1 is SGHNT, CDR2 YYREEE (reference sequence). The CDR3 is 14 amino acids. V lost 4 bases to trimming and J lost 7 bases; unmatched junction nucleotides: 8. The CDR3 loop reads CASSPDRGGVGYTF. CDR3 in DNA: TGTGCCAGCAGCCCCGACAGGGGGGGAGTTGGCTACACCTTC.

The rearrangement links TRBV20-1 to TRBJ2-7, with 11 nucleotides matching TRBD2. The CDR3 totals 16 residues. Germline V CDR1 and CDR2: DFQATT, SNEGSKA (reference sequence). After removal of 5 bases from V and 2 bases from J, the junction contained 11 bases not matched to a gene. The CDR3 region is CSARGTSGNQAYEQYF. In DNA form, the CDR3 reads TGCAGTGCTCGTGGGACTAGCGGCAATCAGGCCTACGAGCAGTACTTC.

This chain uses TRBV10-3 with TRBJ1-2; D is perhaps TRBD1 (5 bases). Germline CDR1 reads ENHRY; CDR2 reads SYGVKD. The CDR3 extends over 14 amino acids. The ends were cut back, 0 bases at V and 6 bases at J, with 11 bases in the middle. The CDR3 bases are TGTGCCATCAGTGAGTCGGGAGGGGCGGATGGCTACACCTTC. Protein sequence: CAISESGGADGYTF.

The CDR3 protein is CASSEGGQTGDYGYTF. The CDR3 nucleotides are TGTGCCAGCAGTGAAGGAGGCCAAACAGGGGATTATGGCTACACCTTC. The chain is built from TRBV25-1 and TRBJ1-2; 7 bases match TRBD1. Trimming took 2 bases from V and 5 from J; bases not matched to a gene: 11. The CDR3 has 16 amino acids. Germline CDR1 and CDR2: MGHDK and SYGVNS.

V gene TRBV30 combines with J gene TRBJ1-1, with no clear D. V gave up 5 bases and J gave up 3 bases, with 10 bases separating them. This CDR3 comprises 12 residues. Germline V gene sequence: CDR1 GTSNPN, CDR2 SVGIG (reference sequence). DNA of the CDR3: TGTGCCTGGTTGAGGCGGCACACTGAAGCTTTCTTT. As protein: CAWLRRHTEAFF. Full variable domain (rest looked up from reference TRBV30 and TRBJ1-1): SQTIHQWPATLVQPVGSPLSLECTVEGTSNPNLYWYRQAAGRGLQLLFYSVGIGQISSEVPQNLSASRPQDRQFILSSKKLLLSDSGFYLCAWLRRHTEAFFGQGTRLTVV.

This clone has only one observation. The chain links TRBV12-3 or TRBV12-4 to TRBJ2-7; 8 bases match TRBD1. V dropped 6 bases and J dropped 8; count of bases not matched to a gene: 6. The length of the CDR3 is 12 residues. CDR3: CASRGTGVKQYF. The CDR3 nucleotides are TGTGCCAGCAGGGGGACAGGCGTTAAGCAGTACTTC.

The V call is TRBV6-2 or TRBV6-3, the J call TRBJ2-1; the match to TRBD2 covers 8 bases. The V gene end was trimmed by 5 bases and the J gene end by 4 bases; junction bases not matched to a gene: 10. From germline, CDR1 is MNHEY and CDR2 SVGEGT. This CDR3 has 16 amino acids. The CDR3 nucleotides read TGTGCCAGCAGTGGCGTCGACGGGAGGGCTTACAATGAGCAGTTCTTC. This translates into CASSGVDGRAYNEQFF.

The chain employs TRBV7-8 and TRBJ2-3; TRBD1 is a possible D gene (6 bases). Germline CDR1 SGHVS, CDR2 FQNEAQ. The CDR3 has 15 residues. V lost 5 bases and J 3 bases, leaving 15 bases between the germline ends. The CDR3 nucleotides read TGTGCCAGCAGCCCACGGTGGGACACTACAGATACGCAGTATTTT. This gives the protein CASSPRWDTTDTQYF.

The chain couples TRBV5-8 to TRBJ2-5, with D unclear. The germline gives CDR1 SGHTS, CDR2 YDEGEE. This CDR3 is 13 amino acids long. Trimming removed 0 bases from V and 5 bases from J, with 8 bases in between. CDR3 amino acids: CASSLGQEETQYF. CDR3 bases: TGTGCCAGCAGCTTGGGACAAGAGGAGACCCAGTACTTC.

Here the CDR3 DNA reads TGTGCCAGCAAATTGCGGGAGGGGGCGGATACGCAGTATTTT. This gives the protein CASKLREGADTQYF. The genes are TRBV27 and TRBJ2-3, with 9 nucleotides matching TRBD2. The germline V gene encodes CDR1 MNHEY and CDR2 SMNVEV (reference sequence). The CDR3 has 14 residues. Trimming removed 7 bases from V and 6 bases from J; junction bases left unmatched: 8.

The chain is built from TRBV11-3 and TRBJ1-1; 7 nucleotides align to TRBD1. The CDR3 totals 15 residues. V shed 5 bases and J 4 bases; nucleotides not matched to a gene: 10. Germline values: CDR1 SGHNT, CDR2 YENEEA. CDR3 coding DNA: TGTGCCAGCAGCCGCTCAGGGGGTATTGGCACTGAAGCTTTCTTT. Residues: CASSRSGGIGTEAFF.

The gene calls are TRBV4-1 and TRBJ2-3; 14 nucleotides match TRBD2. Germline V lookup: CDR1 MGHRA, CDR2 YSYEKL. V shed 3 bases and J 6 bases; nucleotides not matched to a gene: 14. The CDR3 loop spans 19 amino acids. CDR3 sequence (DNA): TGCGCCAGCAGCCAGCCCCGACTAGCGGGAGGGCCTTCAGCGGATACGCAGTATTTT. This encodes CASSQPRLAGGPSADTQYF.

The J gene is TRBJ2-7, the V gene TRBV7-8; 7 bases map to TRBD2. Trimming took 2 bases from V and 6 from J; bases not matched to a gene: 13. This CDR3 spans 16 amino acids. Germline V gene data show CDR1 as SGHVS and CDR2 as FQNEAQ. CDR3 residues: CASSLNRGREKGEQYF. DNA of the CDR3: TGTGCCAGCAGCTTAAACCGAGGGCGGGAGAAGGGCGAGCAGTACTTC. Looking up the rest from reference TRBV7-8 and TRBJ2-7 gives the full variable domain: GAGVSQSPRYKVAKRGQDVALRCDPISGHVSLFWYQQALGQGPEFLTYFQNEAQLDKSGLPSDRFFAERPEGSVSTLKIQRTQQEDSAVYLCASSLNRGREKGEQYFGPGTRLTVT.